Included here is one T cell receptor beta chain sequence, with context. What it binds is unknown. Treatment specified: roughly 20 received Ad26.COV2.S at low or high dose, single or two shots; about 5 received placebo; per-sample allocation not given. Vaccine and placebo recipients were sampled on day 63 after the first injection. This record belongs to a study of Ad26.COV2.S vaccination and SARS-CoV-2 variants. Study-level points and caveats: Placebo recipients showed lower spike-specific TCR breadth than vaccinees.

Sequenced by immunoSEQ multiplex PCR; TCRdb stores in-frame clones only, minus some. The sample consists of approximately 410,000 clones, over 80% of them appearing once. The CDR3 loop spans 15 amino acids. Trimming took 5 bases from V and 4 from J, leaving 15 bases between them. Germline values: CDR1 SGHAT, CDR2 FQNNGV. V and J are TRBV11-2 and TRBJ2-1; a weak D match, TRBD1 (5 bases). The receptor comes from a person between 18 and 59 years old who received the Ad26.COV2.S COVID-19 vaccine or a placebo. This sample comprised peripheral blood, obtained in a trial of Ad26.COV2.S vaccine versus placebo. CDR3 residues: CASSRQIPLYNEQFF. The CDR3 DNA follows: TGTGCCAGCAGCCGACAGATCCCTTTGTACAATGAGCAGTTCTTC.